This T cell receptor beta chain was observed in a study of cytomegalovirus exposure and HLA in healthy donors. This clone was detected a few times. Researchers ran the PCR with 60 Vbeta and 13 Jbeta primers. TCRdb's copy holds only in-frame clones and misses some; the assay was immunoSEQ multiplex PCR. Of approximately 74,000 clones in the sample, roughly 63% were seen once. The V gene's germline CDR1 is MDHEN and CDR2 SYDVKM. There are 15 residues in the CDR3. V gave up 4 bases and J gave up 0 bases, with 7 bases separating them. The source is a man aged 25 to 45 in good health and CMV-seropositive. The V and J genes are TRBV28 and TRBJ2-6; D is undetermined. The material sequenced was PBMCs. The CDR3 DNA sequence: TGTGCCAGCAGTTCCCGAGGCTCTGGGGCCAACGTCCTGACTTTC. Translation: CASSSRGSGANVLTF.